The 26 T cell receptor beta chains listed next were all sequenced from one sample in a study of shared clonotypes between healthy human individuals. CD45RO negativity and positive selection for CCR7 defined naive CD8 cells, a population that excluded terminally differentiated effector memory CD45RA+ cells. Only in-frame clones appear in the TCRdb table, and some are missing; sequencing was by immunoSEQ multiplex PCR. Of roughly 2,000,000 clones listed, about 95% were seen once; the top ten hold 1% to 1.5%. Sequencing was performed on naive CD8+ T cells sorted from blood. These receptors were taken from a young man in good health.

The rearrangement joins TRBV21-1 to TRBJ1-2. TRBV21-1 is labeled a pseudogene. The CDR3 has 19 amino acids. This chain's CDR3 is CASSKVCGPSSAGRGGYTF. The CDR3 DNA is TGTGCCAGCAGCAAAGTTTGTGGCCCATCGTCTGCGGGGAGGGGTGGCTACACCTTC.

The chain combines TRBV10-2 with TRBJ2-2; 12 positions agree with TRBD2. Germline CDR1 reads WSHSY; CDR2 reads SAAADI. V was pared by 3 bases and J by 6 bases, with 5 bases of the junction left unmatched. The CDR3 has 16 amino acids. The CDR3 DNA follows: TGCGCCAGCAGTGACCCCCCTAGCGGGAGGGCCGGGGAGCTGTTTTTT. It translates to CASSDPPSGRAGELFF.

This chain links TRBV28 with TRBJ1-2, with 9 bases lining up with TRBD1. The CDR3 extends over 14 amino acids. The V and J ends lost 4 bases and 3 bases, in that order; junction bases with no gene match: 3. Germline values: CDR1 MDHEN, CDR2 SYDVKM. The DNA for the CDR3 is TGTGCCAGCAGTTCGGGACAGGGATACTATGGCTACACCTTC. This encodes CASSSGQGYYGYTF.

The V and J genes are TRBV2 and TRBJ2-2; D may correspond to TRBD1 or TRBD2 (5 bases each). Germline V gene data show CDR1 as SNHLY and CDR2 as FYNNEI. V was cut by 8 bases and J by 4 bases, with 11 bases left in between. This CDR3 is built from 13 residues. CDR3 residues: CASLGPRTGELFF. CDR3 DNA sequence: TGTGCCAGCCTGGGACCCCGCACCGGGGAGCTGTTTTTT. Using reference TRBV2 and TRBJ2-2 for the parts outside the CDR3, the full variable domain is EPEVTQTPSHQVTQMGQEVILRCVPISNHLYFYWYRQILGQKVEFLVSFYNNEISEKSEIFDDQFSVERPDGSNFTLKIRSTKLEDSAMYFCASLGPRTGELFFGEGSRLTVL.

The rearrangement joins TRBV28 to TRBJ2-7; D unclear. Trimming pared 2 bases from V and 6 bases from J, leaving 11 bases between. The CDR3 covers 13 residues. Germline assignment: CDR1 MDHEN and CDR2 SYDVKM. Here the CDR3 DNA reads TGTGCCAGCAGTTTAATCGGACGGAGCGAGCAGTACTTC. It encodes CASSLIGRSEQYF.

The rearrangement joins TRBV6-1 to TRBJ1-5, with D unclear. Trimming took off 7 bases at V and 2 bases at J, with 15 bases between the two ends. CDR3 length equals 15 residues. Germline V CDR1 and CDR2: MNHNS, SASEGT. CDR3 amino acids: CASTPDRWGNQPQHF. The CDR3, as DNA: TGTGCCAGCACGCCGGATAGGTGGGGCAATCAGCCCCAGCATTTT.

This chain links TRBV5-1 with TRBJ2-3; 9 positions match TRBD1. The germline V gene encodes CDR1 SGHRS and CDR2 YFSETQ. CDR3 length equals 15 residues. With V trimmed by 3 bases and J by 1 base, 3 bases remained unmatched. CDR3: CASSWGTGRTDTQYF. CDR3 bases: TGCGCCAGCAGCTGGGGGACAGGGCGCACAGATACGCAGTATTTT.

This chain links TRBV11-2 with TRBJ1-5; D not resolved. Germline V gene data show CDR1 as SGHAT and CDR2 as FQNNGV. V lost 1 base and J lost 7, with 11 bases in between. This CDR3 is built from 14 residues. CDR3 nucleotides: TGTGCCAGCAGCTTAGGGGGAATAGGCCAGCCCCAGCATTTT. It encodes CASSLGGIGQPQHF. The whole variable domain, remainder taken from reference TRBV11-2 and TRBJ1-5, is EAGVAQSPRYKIIEKRQSVAFWCNPISGHATLYWYQQILGQGPKLLIQFQNNGVVDDSQLPKDRFSAERLKGVDSTLKIQPAKLEDSAVYLCASSLGGIGQPQHFGDGTRLSIL.

The rearrangement links TRBV5-5 to TRBJ1-1; D is possibly TRBD1 (5 bases). This CDR3 is 13 amino acids long. V was shortened by 5 bases and J by 6 bases, with 14 bases between the two germline ends. In germline, CDR1 is SGHKS, CDR2 YYEKEE (reference sequence). The CDR3 bases are TGTGCCAGCAGTTGGGACCTTCGGGCTGAAGCTTTCTTT. Protein product: CASSWDLRAEAFF. Full variable domain (missing parts from reference TRBV5-5 and TRBJ1-1): DAGVTQSPTHLIKTRGQQVTLRCSPISGHKSVSWYQQVLGQGPQFIFQYYEKEERGRGNFPDRFSARQFPNYSSELNVNALLLGDSALYLCASSWDLRAEAFFGQGTRLTVV.

The rearrangement links TRBV6-9 to TRBJ2-2; 8 bases are shared with TRBD1. Germline V gives CDR1 MNHGY, CDR2 SVAAGI. This CDR3 region has 16 residues. Trimming took 0 bases from V and 3 from J; bases not matched to a gene: 3. CDR3 in amino acids: CASSYSWTGYTGELFF. The CDR3 nucleotides read TGTGCCAGCAGTTATTCGTGGACAGGGTACACCGGGGAGCTGTTTTTT.

This sequence joins TRBV5-4 and TRBJ2-1, with 8 positions matching TRBD1. Germline-derived CDR1 and CDR2 are SGHNT and YYREEE (reference sequence). The CDR3 consists of 18 residues. The trim removed 0 bases at V and 7 bases at J, leaving 15 bases unmatched. CDR3 loop: CASSLAVWGQGAWNEQFF. The CDR3, as DNA: TGTGCCAGCAGCTTGGCGGTGTGGGGGCAGGGGGCATGGAATGAGCAGTTCTTC.

The chain has TRBV6-6 and TRBJ1-1; D perhaps matches TRBD1 (5 bases). CDR1 is MNHNY and CDR2 is SVGAGI in the germline V gene (reference sequence). Trimming left V 1 base short and J 5 bases short, with 11 bases between. This CDR3 has 14 amino acids. The CDR3 DNA reads as TGTGCCAGCAGTTACTGGGGTCCAGGGACTGAAGCTTTCTTT. Encoded protein: CASSYWGPGTEAFF.

The J gene is TRBJ2-2, the V gene TRBV28, with 8 bases fitting TRBD1. V gave up 4 bases and J gave up 3 bases; unmatched junction bases: 10. This CDR3 is 17 amino acids long. Germline CDR1 and CDR2: MDHEN and SYDVKM. CDR3: CASSSLWTGRDTGELFF. CDR3 coding DNA: TGTGCCAGCAGTTCGCTCTGGACAGGGCGAGACACCGGGGAGCTGTTTTTT.

This chain uses TRBV7-9 with TRBJ2-7; 9 bases map to TRBD1. Germline lookup yields CDR1 SEHNR and CDR2 FQNEAQ (reference sequence). Trimming cost V 4 bases and J 6 bases; bases outside gene matches: 16. The CDR3 covers 17 residues. The CDR3 coding sequence is TGTGCCAGCAGCTCCAGGCTGGGGGACAGGGATCGAACCGAGCAGTACTTC. It yields the protein CASSSRLGDRDRTEQYF. Filled out from reference TRBV7-9 and TRBJ2-7, the complete variable domain reads DTGVSQNPRHKITKRGQNVTFRCDPISEHNRLYWYRQTLGQGPEFLTYFQNEAQLEKSRLLSDRFSAERPKGSFSTLEIQRTEQGDSAMYLCASSSRLGDRDRTEQYFGPGTRLTVT.

This chain connects TRBV28 to TRBJ2-2; possibly TRBD1 for D (6 bases). The CDR3 has 15 residues. The V and J ends lost 4 bases and 6 bases respectively, with 15 bases between them. The V gene's germline CDR1 is MDHEN and CDR2 SYDVKM. CDR3 in amino acids: CASSSPPQGPGELFF. Written as DNA, the CDR3 is TGTGCCAGCAGTTCCCCCCCCCAGGGGCCCGGGGAGCTGTTTTTT.

The chain links TRBV4-1 to TRBJ2-7, with TRBD2 as a possible D gene (5 bases). Germline assignment: CDR1 MGHRA and CDR2 YSYEKL. Trimming stripped 1 base from V and 5 bases from J, with 12 bases between. This CDR3 is 14 amino acids long. The CDR3: CASSQVPGTDEQYF. CDR3 sequence (DNA): TGCGCCAGCAGCCAAGTTCCGGGAACGGACGAGCAGTACTTC.

The CDR3 loop is CASSQAAQMNTEAFF. CDR3 DNA sequence: TGTGCCAGCAGCCAAGCAGCACAGATGAACACTGAAGCTTTCTTT. The chain links TRBV14 to TRBJ1-1; D remains unclear. V lost 1 base and J 0 bases, leaving 9 bases between the germline ends. The CDR3 extends over 15 amino acids. Germline lookup yields CDR1 SGHDN and CDR2 FVKESK.

This clone occurred once. This chain uses TRBV2 with TRBJ2-7, with D unresolved. V shed 2 bases and J shed 3 bases, with 11 bases lying between them. CDR3 length equals 14 residues. Looked up from germline, CDR1 is SNHLY and CDR2 is FYNNEI. Here the CDR3 DNA reads TGTGCCAGCAGTGAAACCCAGGAATTCTACGAGCAGTACTTC. It is translated as CASSETQEFYEQYF.

Turning to this clone: The same CDR3 also results from other DNA sequences found in this sample. The chain uses TRBV5-4 and TRBJ2-7; tentative D call: TRBD1 (5 bases). The CDR3 spans 15 residues. Per the germline V gene, CDR1 is SGHNT and CDR2 is YYREEE (reference sequence). Trimming removed 2 bases from V and 1 base from J, with 13 bases in between. CDR3 in amino acids: CASSFGQGKSYEQYF. The CDR3 DNA reads as TGTGCCAGCAGCTTTGGTCAGGGTAAATCCTACGAGCAGTACTTC.

This sequence joins TRBV6-5 and TRBJ2-5; 8 bases align to TRBD2. The CDR3 totals 15 residues. V lost 1 base to trimming and J lost 5 bases; unmatched junction nucleotides: 6. Germline V gives CDR1 MNHEY, CDR2 SVGAGI. CDR3 sequence reads: CASSYYTSGPETQYF. Here the CDR3 DNA reads TGTGCCAGCAGTTACTATACTAGCGGACCTGAGACCCAGTACTTC.

This chain uses TRBV11-2 with TRBJ2-3; 7 bases map to TRBD2. The V and J ends lost 5 bases and 2 bases, in that order; junction bases with no gene match: 13. This CDR3 has 17 residues. Germline assignment: CDR1 SGHAT and CDR2 FQNNGV. The CDR3, as DNA: TGTGCCAGCAGCCTCACCGCGGCTAGCGGAGACACAGATACGCAGTATTTT. Its protein is CASSLTAASGDTDTQYF.

This clone has a single count. This chain joins TRBV25-1 and TRBJ1-1; D is undetermined. Germline CDR1 MGHDK, CDR2 SYGVNS. V was clipped by 3 bases and J by 5 bases, with 19 bases between them. The CDR3 is 16 residues long. The CDR3, as DNA: TGTGCCAGCAGTGATCCCCGTTCAGTCGTGGAGACTGAAGCTTTCTTT. Amino acids: CASSDPRSVVETEAFF.

The CDR3 nucleotides read TGTGCCAGCTCCCCGCCCTGGCGGCCGTACGATGAGCAGTTCTTC. Amino acids: CASSPPWRPYDEQFF. This chain uses TRBV18 with TRBJ2-1; unclear D gene. V was pared by 6 bases and J by 8 bases, with 20 bases between. The CDR3 contains 15 residues. CDR1 is KGHSH and CDR2 is LQKENI in the germline V gene.

The chain employs TRBV5-6 and TRBJ2-3; 8 bases fit TRBD2. Germline V gene lookup returns CDR1 SGHDT and CDR2 YYEEEE. The trim removed 1 base at V and 6 bases at J, leaving 7 bases unmatched. CDR3 length: 15 amino acids. DNA for the CDR3: TGTGCCAGCAGCTTGAATGCGGGAGGTGGGGATACGCAGTATTTT. Its protein product is CASSLNAGGGDTQYF.

For this clone: One end of the junction fails to match germline, which may point to a read error. The chain joins TRBV7-7 to TRBJ1-2; no definite D call. Germline assignment: CDR1 SSHAT and CDR2 FNYEAQ (reference sequence). This CDR3 contains 14 residues. The CDR3, as DNA: TGTGCTAGCAGCCCTAGACGGCTAAACTATGGCTACACCTTC. Amino acid sequence: CASSPRRLNYGYTF.

The rearrangement joins TRBV7-9 to TRBJ2-5; maybe TRBD1 (6 bases). Germline V gene sequence: CDR1 SEHNR, CDR2 FQNEAQ (reference sequence). There are 12 residues in the CDR3. The V end lost 11 bases, the J end lost 7 bases, and 17 bases lay between the germline ends. The CDR3 spells CASLGQTGTQYF. CDR3 nucleotides: TGTGCCTCCCTGGGGCAGACAGGGACCCAGTACTTC.